This T cell receptor beta chain comes out of a study of OX40 agonist ivuxolimab in advanced cancers. Study-level information: With a range of roughly 20 to 85, age averaged roughly 61 years, and around 80% were male.

This clone was found once. V gave up 0 bases and J gave up 0 bases, with 13 bases separating them. From germline, CDR1 is SGHRS and CDR2 YFSETQ. This CDR3 region has 17 residues. TCRdb's copy holds only in-frame clones and misses some; the assay was immunoSEQ multiplex PCR. The sample yields under 90,000 clones, 90% to 95% seen once. The starting material was CD4+ or CD8+ T cells sorted from blood, obtained in a trial of the OX40 agonist ivuxolimab. This chain connects TRBV5-1 to TRBJ1-5, with D unresolved. The TCR was taken from an adult with an advanced solid tumor such as melanoma, head and neck, liver or kidney cancer. The chain's CDR3 is CASSLGYGEFSNQPQHF. The CDR3 DNA reads TGCGCCAGCAGCTTGGGCTACGGGGAGTTTAGCAATCAGCCCCAGCATTTT. Filled out from reference TRBV5-1 and TRBJ1-5, the complete variable domain reads KAGVTQTPRYLIKTRGQQVTLSCSPISGHRSVSWYQQTPGQGLQFLFEYFSETQRNKGNFPGRFSGRQFSNSRSEMNVSTLELGDSALYLCASSLGYGEFSNQPQHFGDGTRLSIL.